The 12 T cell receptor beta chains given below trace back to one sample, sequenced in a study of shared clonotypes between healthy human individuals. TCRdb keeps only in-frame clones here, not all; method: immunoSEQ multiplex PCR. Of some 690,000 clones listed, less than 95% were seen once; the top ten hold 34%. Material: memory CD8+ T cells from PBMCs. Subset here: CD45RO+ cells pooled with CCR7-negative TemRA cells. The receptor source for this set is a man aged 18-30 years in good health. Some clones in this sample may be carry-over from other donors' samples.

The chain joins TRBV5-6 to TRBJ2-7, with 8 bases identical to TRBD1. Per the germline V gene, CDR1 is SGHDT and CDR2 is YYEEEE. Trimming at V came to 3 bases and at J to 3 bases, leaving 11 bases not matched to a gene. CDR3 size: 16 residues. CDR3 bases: TGTGCCAGCAGCTGGGCGGGACAGGCTTTCCACTACGAGCAGTACTTC. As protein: CASSWAGQAFHYEQYF.

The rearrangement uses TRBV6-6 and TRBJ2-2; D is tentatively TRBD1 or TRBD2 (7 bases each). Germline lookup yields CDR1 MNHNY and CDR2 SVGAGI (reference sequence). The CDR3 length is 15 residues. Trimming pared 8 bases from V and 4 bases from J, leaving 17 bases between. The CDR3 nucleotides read TGTGCCAGCCGGGGGGACAGAGAGTCCACCGGGGAGCTGTTTTTT. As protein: CASRGDRESTGELFF.

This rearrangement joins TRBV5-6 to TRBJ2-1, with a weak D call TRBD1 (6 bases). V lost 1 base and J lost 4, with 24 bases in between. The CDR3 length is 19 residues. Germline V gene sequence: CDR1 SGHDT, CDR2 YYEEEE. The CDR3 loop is CASSLSTAGAIYRYNEQFF. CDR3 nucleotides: TGTGCCAGCAGCTTGAGTACGGCAGGGGCCATATACAGGTACAATGAGCAGTTCTTC.

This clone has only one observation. This CDR3 is CASSEVGRVSYEQYF. CDR3 nucleotide sequence: TGTGCCAGCAGTGAAGTTGGTCGGGTATCCTACGAGCAGTACTTC. The rearrangement joins TRBV2 to TRBJ2-7; no clear D gene. V was pared by 1 base and J by 1 base, with 11 bases between. The CDR3 loop spans 15 amino acids. The germline gives CDR1 SNHLY, CDR2 FYNNEI.

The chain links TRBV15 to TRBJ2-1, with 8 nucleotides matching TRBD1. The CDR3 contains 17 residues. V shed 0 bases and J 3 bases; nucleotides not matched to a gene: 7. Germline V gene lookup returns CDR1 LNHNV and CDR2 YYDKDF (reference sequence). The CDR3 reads CATSREGGQDDYNEQFF. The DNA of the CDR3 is TGTGCCACCAGCAGAGAAGGGGGACAGGACGACTACAATGAGCAGTTCTTC.

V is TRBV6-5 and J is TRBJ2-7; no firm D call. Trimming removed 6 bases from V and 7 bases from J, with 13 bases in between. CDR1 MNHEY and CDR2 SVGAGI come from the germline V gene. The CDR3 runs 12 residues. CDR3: CASSALLEEQYF. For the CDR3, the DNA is TGTGCCAGCAGCGCCCTACTCGAGGAGCAGTACTTC.

This CDR3 reads CASSVAPGVGRETQYF. CDR3 sequence (DNA): TGTGCCAGCAGCGTAGCCCCGGGAGTGGGTCGAGAGACCCAGTACTTC. The rearrangement joins TRBV9 to TRBJ2-5; tentatively, D is TRBD2 (6 bases). The CDR3 covers 16 residues. The V end lost 0 bases, the J end lost 4 bases, and 16 bases lay between the germline ends. From germline, CDR1 is SGDLS and CDR2 YYNGEE.

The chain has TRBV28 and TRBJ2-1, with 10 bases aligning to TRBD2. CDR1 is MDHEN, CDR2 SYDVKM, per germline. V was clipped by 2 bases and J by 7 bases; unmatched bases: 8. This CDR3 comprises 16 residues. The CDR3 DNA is TGTGCCAGCAGTTTAAGTAGTAGCGGGAGGAAGAATGAGCAGTTCTTC. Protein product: CASSLSSSGRKNEQFF.

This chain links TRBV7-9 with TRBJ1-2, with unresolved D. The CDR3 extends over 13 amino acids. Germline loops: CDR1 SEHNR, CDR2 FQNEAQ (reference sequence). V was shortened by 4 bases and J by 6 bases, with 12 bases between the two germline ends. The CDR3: CASSSDLVHGYTF. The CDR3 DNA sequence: TGTGCCAGCAGCTCCGATTTGGTCCATGGCTACACCTTC.

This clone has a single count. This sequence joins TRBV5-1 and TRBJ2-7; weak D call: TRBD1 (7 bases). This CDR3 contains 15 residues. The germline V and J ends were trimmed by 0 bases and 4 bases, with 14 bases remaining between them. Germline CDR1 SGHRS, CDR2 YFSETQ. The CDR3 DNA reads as TGCGCCAGCAGCTTGGACGCAGGGGGGCTTTACGAGCAGTACTTC. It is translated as CASSLDAGGLYEQYF.

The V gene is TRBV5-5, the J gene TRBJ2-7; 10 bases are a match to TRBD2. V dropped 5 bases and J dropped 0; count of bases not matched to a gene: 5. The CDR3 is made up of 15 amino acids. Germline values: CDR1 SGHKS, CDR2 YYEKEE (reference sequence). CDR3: CASRSTSGNSYEQYF. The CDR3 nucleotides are TGTGCCAGCAGATCAACTAGCGGGAACTCCTACGAGCAGTACTTC.

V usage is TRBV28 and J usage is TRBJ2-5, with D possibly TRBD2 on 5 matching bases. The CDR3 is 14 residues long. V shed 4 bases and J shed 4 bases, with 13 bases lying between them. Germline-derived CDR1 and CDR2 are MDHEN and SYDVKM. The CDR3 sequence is CASSSTMGRETQYF. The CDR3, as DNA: TGTGCCAGCAGTTCCACGATGGGGAGAGAGACCCAGTACTTC.